These T cell receptor beta chains were read from a single sample in a study of blood T cells in healthy people across ages. TCRdb re-derived calls from the 5' RACE reads in MiXCR, one entry per CDR3 protein. The sample lists approximately 820,000 distinct CDR3 sequences, 40% to 50% occurring once. Sequencing input: blood. The receptors derive from a man in his 60s in good health. Each CDR3 is given with its conserved first and last residue. A D gene is named only where the DNA matches it firmly. Rows give clone size only sometimes, using once, few, many, or a class for an expanded clone.

v_call: TRBV20-1
cdr3_length: 15
clone_size: -
j_call: TRBJ1-4
d_call: -
cdr3_nt: TGCAGTGCTAGACGCAAGGACAGAGCTAATGAAAAACTGTTTTTT
cdr3_aa: CSARRKDRANEKLFF

v_call: TRBV7-8
cdr3_length: 17
clone_size: -
j_call: TRBJ2-6
d_call: -
cdr3_nt: TGTGCCAGCAGCTTAGGTTATTTTGACTCTGGGGCCAACGTCCTGACTTTC
cdr3_aa: CASSLGYFDSGANVLTF

v_call: TRBV4-3
cdr3_length: 13
clone_size: few
j_call: TRBJ1-2
d_call: TRBD1
cdr3_nt: TGCGCCAGCAGCCAAAGGACAGGGTATGGCTACACCTTC
cdr3_aa: CASSQRTGYGYTF

v_call: TRBV29-1
cdr3_length: 14
clone_size: few
j_call: TRBJ1-2
d_call: TRBD1
cdr3_nt: TGCAGCGTTGACCTCGGGACAGGGCCTCATGGCTACACCTTC
cdr3_aa: CSVDLGTGPHGYTF

v_call: TRBV28
cdr3_length: 15
clone_size: -
j_call: TRBJ2-1
d_call: TRBD2
cdr3_nt: TGTGCCAGCAGTCTCTGGCGCGGGGGGGCCGGTGAGCAGTTCTTC
cdr3_aa: CASSLWRGGAGEQFF

v_call: TRBV7-9
cdr3_length: 14
clone_size: -
j_call: TRBJ2-1
d_call: -
cdr3_nt: TGTGCCAGCAGCTTAACCAGGGCTTTCAATGAGCAGTTCTTC
cdr3_aa: CASSLTRAFNEQFF

v_call: TRBV30
cdr3_length: 15
clone_size: few
j_call: TRBJ2-7
d_call: -
cdr3_nt: TGTGCCTGGAAACAAAAGGGGGGTACCTTCTACGAGCAGTACTTC
cdr3_aa: CAWKQKGGTFYEQYF

v_call: TRBV2
cdr3_length: 13
clone_size: -
j_call: TRBJ2-7
d_call: -
cdr3_nt: TGTGCCAGCAGAATCGACAGTGAGTACGAGCAGTACTTC
cdr3_aa: CASRIDSEYEQYF

v_call: TRBV9
cdr3_length: 12
clone_size: -
j_call: TRBJ2-1
d_call: -
cdr3_nt: TGTGCCAGCAAGGGCTCCTACAATGAGCAGTTCTTC
cdr3_aa: CASKGSYNEQFF

v_call: TRBV7-9
cdr3_length: 14
clone_size: few
j_call: TRBJ2-5
d_call: -
cdr3_nt: TGTGCCAGCAGCGCGGGACGGAGCCAAGAGACCCAGTACTTC
cdr3_aa: CASSAGRSQETQYF

v_call: TRBV11-3
cdr3_length: 15
clone_size: -
j_call: TRBJ1-2
d_call: -
cdr3_nt: TGTGCCAGCAGCTTAGCCCCTGACAGAGGCTATGGCTACACCTTC
cdr3_aa: CASSLAPDRGYGYTF

v_call: TRBV3-1
cdr3_length: 12
clone_size: few
j_call: TRBJ1-2
d_call: -
cdr3_nt: TGTGCCAGCAGTCAAAGGGGCTATGGCTACACCTTC
cdr3_aa: CASSQRGYGYTF

v_call: TRBV30
cdr3_length: 14
clone_size: -
j_call: TRBJ1-1
d_call: -
cdr3_nt: TGTGCCTGGTGCGCCAATGGGGTGAACACTGAAGCTTTCTTT
cdr3_aa: CAWCANGVNTEAFF

v_call: TRBV20-1
cdr3_length: 15
clone_size: many
j_call: TRBJ2-7
d_call: TRBD1
cdr3_nt: TGCAGTGCTAGAGATCCGGGACAGGGCCTCTACGAGCAGTACTTC
cdr3_aa: CSARDPGQGLYEQYF

v_call: TRBV11-2
cdr3_length: 13
clone_size: -
j_call: TRBJ2-1
d_call: -
cdr3_nt: TGTGCCAGCAAAGTTGACGCTACGACTGAGCAGTTCTTC
cdr3_aa: CASKVDATTEQFF

v_call: TRBV6-6
cdr3_length: 17
clone_size: once
j_call: TRBJ2-7
d_call: -
cdr3_nt: TGTGCCAGCAGTTACTCGACTAGGACCACCGGCACCTACGAGCAGTACTTC
cdr3_aa: CASSYSTRTTGTYEQYF

v_call: TRBV6-1
cdr3_length: 13
clone_size: few
j_call: TRBJ2-3
d_call: -
cdr3_nt: TGTGCCAGCAGGCCCGCGGGGCTGGATACGCAGTATTTT
cdr3_aa: CASRPAGLDTQYF

v_call: TRBV20-1
cdr3_length: 14
clone_size: few
j_call: TRBJ2-7
d_call: -
cdr3_nt: TGCAGTGCCCCCCACTCTGACCGCTCCTACGAGCAGTACTTC
cdr3_aa: CSAPHSDRSYEQYF

v_call: TRBV7-2
cdr3_length: 14
clone_size: -
j_call: TRBJ2-7
d_call: -
cdr3_nt: TGTGCCAGCAGCTTATTTGGGGGCCGGTACGAGCAGTACTTC
cdr3_aa: CASSLFGGRYEQYF

v_call: TRBV7-8
cdr3_length: 19
clone_size: once
j_call: TRBJ2-1
d_call: TRBD2
cdr3_nt: TGTGCCAGCAGCCTTGGACTAGCGGGAGTCCAGAGCTCCTACAATGAGCAGTTCTTC
cdr3_aa: CASSLGLAGVQSSYNEQFF

v_call: TRBV20-1
cdr3_length: 15
clone_size: -
j_call: TRBJ2-7
d_call: -
cdr3_nt: TGCAGTGTAAAAAGGGGGGGAGGGGGTTTAATCGAGCAGTACTTC
cdr3_aa: CSVKRGGGGLIEQYF

v_call: TRBV13
cdr3_length: 16
clone_size: -
j_call: TRBJ1-2
d_call: TRBD1
cdr3_nt: TGTGCCAGCAGCGGCGGTACGGACAGGGGGTCTGATGGCTACACCTTC
cdr3_aa: CASSGGTDRGSDGYTF

v_call: TRBV15
cdr3_length: 15
clone_size: -
j_call: TRBJ2-5
d_call: -
cdr3_nt: TGTGCCACCAGGAGAGGATCGGGGCAGCAAGAGACCCAGTACTTC
cdr3_aa: CATRRGSGQQETQYF

v_call: TRBV7-9
cdr3_length: 13
clone_size: many
j_call: TRBJ2-7
d_call: -
cdr3_nt: TGTGCCAGCAGCCCGGACAGAACCTACGAGCAGTACTTC
cdr3_aa: CASSPDRTYEQYF

v_call: TRBV27
cdr3_length: 14
clone_size: few
j_call: TRBJ2-7
d_call: -
cdr3_nt: TGTGCCAGCAGTCCCCAAGGACAATCGGGCGAGCAGTACTTC
cdr3_aa: CASSPQGQSGEQYF

v_call: TRBV29-1
cdr3_length: 12
clone_size: many
j_call: TRBJ2-7
d_call: -
cdr3_nt: TGCAGCGTTGGACAGGGAGGGTACGAGCAGTACTTC
cdr3_aa: CSVGQGGYEQYF

v_call: TRBV10-3
cdr3_length: 16
clone_size: few
j_call: TRBJ2-5
d_call: TRBD1
cdr3_nt: TGTGCCATCAGTGTTTCGGGACAGGGGAGTGAAGAGACCCAGTACTTC
cdr3_aa: CAISVSGQGSEETQYF

v_call: TRBV29-1
cdr3_length: 13
clone_size: -
j_call: TRBJ2-5
d_call: TRBD2
cdr3_nt: TGCAGCGTTGTAACTAGCGGGGGAGAGACCCAGTACTTC
cdr3_aa: CSVVTSGGETQYF

v_call: TRBV20-1
cdr3_length: 16
clone_size: -
j_call: TRBJ2-2
d_call: TRBD2
cdr3_nt: TGCAGTGCTAGAGATATAGCGGGAACGGGAGTCGGGGAGCTGTTTTTT
cdr3_aa: CSARDIAGTGVGELFF

v_call: TRBV12-3/TRBV12-4
cdr3_length: 15
clone_size: -
j_call: TRBJ1-4
d_call: TRBD1
cdr3_nt: TGTGCCAGCAGTTTAGACGGACAGGGGTATGAAAAACTGTTTTTT
cdr3_aa: CASSLDGQGYEKLFF

v_call: TRBV5-1
cdr3_length: 14
clone_size: -
j_call: TRBJ2-3
d_call: -
cdr3_nt: TGCGCCAGCAGCTCTTGGGGGGCTGGAGATACGCAGTATTTT
cdr3_aa: CASSSWGAGDTQYF

v_call: TRBV12-3/TRBV12-4
cdr3_length: 13
clone_size: few
j_call: TRBJ2-7
d_call: -
cdr3_nt: TGTGCCAGCAGTTGGGGGGAATACTACGAGCAGTACTTC
cdr3_aa: CASSWGEYYEQYF

v_call: TRBV4-3
cdr3_length: 17
clone_size: few
j_call: TRBJ2-6
d_call: -
cdr3_nt: TGCGCCAGCAGCCAAGATTCAAACCACTCTGGGGCCAACGTCCTGACTTTC
cdr3_aa: CASSQDSNHSGANVLTF

v_call: TRBV20-1
cdr3_length: 12
clone_size: few
j_call: TRBJ2-7
d_call: -
cdr3_nt: TGCAGTGCTAGTGGACAGAACTACGAGCAGTACTTC
cdr3_aa: CSASGQNYEQYF

v_call: TRBV5-1
cdr3_length: 13
clone_size: -
j_call: TRBJ2-7
d_call: -
cdr3_nt: TGCGCCAGCAGCACGGGACGCAACTACGAGCAGTACTTC
cdr3_aa: CASSTGRNYEQYF

v_call: TRBV3-1
cdr3_length: 13
clone_size: once
j_call: TRBJ1-1
d_call: -
cdr3_nt: TGTGCCAGCAGCCCCGCGGGGGGGTCTGAAGCTTTCTTT
cdr3_aa: CASSPAGGSEAFF

v_call: TRBV7-9
cdr3_length: 14
clone_size: -
j_call: TRBJ2-1
d_call: TRBD2
cdr3_nt: TGTGCCAGCGGCAAAGCGGGGGGCCACAATGAGCAGTTCTTC
cdr3_aa: CASGKAGGHNEQFF

v_call: TRBV3-1
cdr3_length: 15
clone_size: -
j_call: TRBJ2-5
d_call: -
cdr3_nt: TGTGCCAGCAGCCAACAGGGGGGGTGGAAAAATGAGCAGTACTTC
cdr3_aa: CASSQQGGWKNEQYF

v_call: TRBV7-9
cdr3_length: 14
clone_size: many
j_call: TRBJ2-7
d_call: TRBD2
cdr3_nt: TGTGCCAGCAGCTTAGGGACTAGCTCCTACGAGCAGTACTTC
cdr3_aa: CASSLGTSSYEQYF

v_call: TRBV6-5
cdr3_length: 13
clone_size: many
j_call: TRBJ2-5
d_call: -
cdr3_nt: TGTGCCAGCAGCCTAGGGACCGGACGGACCCAGTACTTC
cdr3_aa: CASSLGTGRTQYF

v_call: TRBV5-4
cdr3_length: 16
clone_size: -
j_call: TRBJ2-6
d_call: -
cdr3_nt: TGTGCCAGCAGCCTGACGGGGGCCTCTGGGGCCAACGTCCTGACTTTC
cdr3_aa: CASSLTGASGANVLTF

v_call: TRBV30
cdr3_length: 12
clone_size: -
j_call: TRBJ1-1
d_call: TRBD1
cdr3_nt: TGTGCCCAGGGGGCAGTGAACACTGAAGCTTTCTTT
cdr3_aa: CAQGAVNTEAFF

v_call: TRBV2
cdr3_length: 17
clone_size: few
j_call: TRBJ2-5
d_call: -
cdr3_nt: TGTGCCAGCAGTCAAACCCTCTGGGACGGACGGAAAGAGACCCAGTACTTC
cdr3_aa: CASSQTLWDGRKETQYF

v_call: TRBV5-1
cdr3_length: 15
clone_size: -
j_call: TRBJ2-7
d_call: -
cdr3_nt: TGCGCCAGCAGCCAGGACAGTACTAACCCCTACGAGCAGTACTTC
cdr3_aa: CASSQDSTNPYEQYF

v_call: TRBV7-9
cdr3_length: 14
clone_size: -
j_call: TRBJ1-1
d_call: -
cdr3_nt: TGTGCCAGCAGCTTGAGGGGGTCGAGCACTGAAGCTTTCTTT
cdr3_aa: CASSLRGSSTEAFF

v_call: TRBV6-6
cdr3_length: 11
clone_size: many
j_call: TRBJ2-7
d_call: -
cdr3_nt: TGTGCCAGCAGTATGGGGCGGGAGCAGTACTTC
cdr3_aa: CASSMGREQYF

v_call: TRBV7-2
cdr3_length: 15
clone_size: many
j_call: TRBJ1-2
d_call: TRBD1
cdr3_nt: TGTGCCAGCAGCCCAAATCAGGGGGCCGGGTATGGCTACACCTTC
cdr3_aa: CASSPNQGAGYGYTF

v_call: TRBV20-1
cdr3_length: 16
clone_size: few
j_call: TRBJ1-1
d_call: -
cdr3_nt: TGCAGTGCTAGAGATCATATGTCACACCCGAACACTGAAGCTTTCTTT
cdr3_aa: CSARDHMSHPNTEAFF